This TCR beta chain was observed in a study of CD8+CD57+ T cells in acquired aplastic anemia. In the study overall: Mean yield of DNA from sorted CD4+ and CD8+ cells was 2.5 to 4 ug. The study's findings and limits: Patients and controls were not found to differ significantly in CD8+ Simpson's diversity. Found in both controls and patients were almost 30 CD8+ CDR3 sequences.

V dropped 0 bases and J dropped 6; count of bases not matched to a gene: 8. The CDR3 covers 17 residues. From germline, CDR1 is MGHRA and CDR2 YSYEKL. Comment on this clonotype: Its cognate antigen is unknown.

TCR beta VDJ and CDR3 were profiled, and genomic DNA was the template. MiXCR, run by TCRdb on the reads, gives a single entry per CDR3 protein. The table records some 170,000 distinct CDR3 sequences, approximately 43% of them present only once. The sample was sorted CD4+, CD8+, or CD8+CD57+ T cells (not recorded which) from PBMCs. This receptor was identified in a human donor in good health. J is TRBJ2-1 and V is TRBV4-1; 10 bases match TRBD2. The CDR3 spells CASSQEGSGRWGNEQFF. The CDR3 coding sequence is TGCGCCAGCAGCCAAGAGGGTAGCGGGAGGTGGGGCAATGAGCAGTTCTTC.